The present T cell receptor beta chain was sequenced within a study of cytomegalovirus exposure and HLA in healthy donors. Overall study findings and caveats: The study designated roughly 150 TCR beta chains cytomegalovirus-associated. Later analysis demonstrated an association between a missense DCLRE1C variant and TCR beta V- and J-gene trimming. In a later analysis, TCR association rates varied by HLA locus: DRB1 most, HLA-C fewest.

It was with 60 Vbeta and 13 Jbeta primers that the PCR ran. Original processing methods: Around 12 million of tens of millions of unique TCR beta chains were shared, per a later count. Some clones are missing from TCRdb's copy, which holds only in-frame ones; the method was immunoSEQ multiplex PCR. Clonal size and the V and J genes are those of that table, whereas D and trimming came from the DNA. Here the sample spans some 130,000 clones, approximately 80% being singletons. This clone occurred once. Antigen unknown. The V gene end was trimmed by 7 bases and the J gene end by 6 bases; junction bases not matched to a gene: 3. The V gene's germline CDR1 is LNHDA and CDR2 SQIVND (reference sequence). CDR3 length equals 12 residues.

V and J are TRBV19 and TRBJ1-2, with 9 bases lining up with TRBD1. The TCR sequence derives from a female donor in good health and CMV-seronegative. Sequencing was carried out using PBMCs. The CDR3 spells CASITGGDGYTF. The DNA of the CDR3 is TGTGCCAGTATAACAGGGGGCGATGGCTACACCTTC.